The sequence of this TCR beta chain was determined in a study of cytomegalovirus exposure and HLA in healthy donors. Study-wide context: Samples from HLA-typed donors yielded about 85 million unique TCRs in an early data release. General study results and limits: Based on reports, TCR beta sequences accurately predicted HLA-A and HLA-B alleles for most subjects. A later analysis revealed that TCR association rates differed between HLA loci, peaking at DRB1 and bottoming out at HLA-C.

This clone was observed once. Antigen specificity is unknown. In the PCR, 60 Vbeta and 13 Jbeta primers were used. Profiling relied on immunoSEQ multiplex PCR, and the TCRdb table lists in-frame clones only, not all of them. Of around 55,000 clones in the sample, over 55% were seen once. Germline V gives CDR1 MNHEY, CDR2 SMNVEV (reference sequence). The V segment lost 3 bases and the J segment 5 bases; nucleotides outside the gene matches: 6. This CDR3 comprises 15 residues. The donors gave bone marrow, and they were healthy. This receptor was obtained from a man aged 40-49 years in good health and CMV-seropositive. V is TRBV27 and J is TRBJ2-7; 11 bases map to TRBD2. What was sequenced was PBMCs. The CDR3 nucleotides read TGTGCCAGCAGTTTGCTAGCGGGGGGAAACAACGAGCAGTACTTC. It codes for CASSLLAGGNNEQYF.